Shown below are 20 T cell receptor beta chains from a single sample sequenced in a study of radiation and T cells in renal cell carcinoma. Time point indicated: blood 4 weeks post-SBRT, at nephrectomy. The treatment was: 15 Gy SBRT to primary tumor, nephrectomy 4 weeks later. Produced via immunoSEQ multiplex PCR; TCRdb's table is partial and in-frame only. The table includes approximately 85,000 clones, roughly 87% detected once. The sequencing used blood, collected from a patient whose treatment included radiotherapy and nephrectomy. The receptors here all came from a woman in her 70s with renal cell carcinoma.

This sequence joins TRBV6-5 and TRBJ2-3; TRBD2 matches at 9 bases. Losses at the gene ends were 6 bases for V and 11 bases for J; bases not matched to a gene: 9. The CDR3 consists of 13 residues. Germline CDR1 reads MNHEY; CDR2 reads SVGAGI. The CDR3: CASSNGLASVQYF. The CDR3 DNA sequence: TGTGCCAGCAGCAACGGACTAGCGTCGGTGCAGTATTTT.

V gene TRBV18 combines with J gene TRBJ1-1; D not resolved. Trimming stripped 6 bases from V and 0 bases from J, with 17 bases between. The CDR3 has 16 residues. Germline CDR1 and CDR2: KGHSH and LQKENI. The CDR3 DNA follows: TGTGCCAGCTCCCGGGCCCCCTTGTCCTTGAACACTGAAGCTTTCTTT. Translating gives CASSRAPLSLNTEAFF.

The V and J genes are TRBV7-9 and TRBJ2-1; 8 bases are a match to TRBD2. CDR1 and CDR2 (germline): SEHNR, FQNEAQ (reference sequence). The trim removed 2 bases at V and 5 bases at J, leaving 5 bases unmatched. This CDR3 is 15 amino acids long. The CDR3 nucleotides read TGTGCCAGCAGCTTATTTGCGGGGGGTCACAATGAGCAGTTCTTC. It specifies CASSLFAGGHNEQFF.

The CDR3 loop is CASSVGTPRTDTQYF. The CDR3 region has the DNA TGTGCCAGCAGCGTAGGGACCCCCCGCACAGATACGCAGTATTTT. This chain connects TRBV9 to TRBJ2-3, with unresolved D. CDR1 is SGDLS and CDR2 is YYNGEE in the germline V gene. The ends were cut back, 0 bases at V and 1 base at J, with 9 bases in the middle. The CDR3 has 15 amino acids.

The chain uses TRBV11-3 and TRBJ1-5, with D unresolved. V was shortened by 0 bases and J by 1 base, with 7 bases between the two germline ends. The CDR3 is made up of 15 amino acids. Germline V gives CDR1 SGHNT, CDR2 YENEEA. The CDR3 protein is CASSLEPLSNQPQHF. In DNA form, the CDR3 reads TGTGCCAGCAGCTTAGAACCCCTCAGCAATCAGCCCCAGCATTTT.

This chain uses TRBV10-2 with TRBJ2-3, with 11 positions matching TRBD2. CDR1 is WSHSY, CDR2 SAAADI, per germline. The CDR3 loop spans 16 amino acids. V lost 4 bases to trimming and J lost 6 bases; unmatched junction nucleotides: 9. The CDR3, as DNA: TGCGCCAGCAGTGTCACTAGCGGGGGCCTTAAGGATACGCAGTATTTT. Translation: CASSVTSGGLKDTQYF.

This chain connects TRBV11-2 to TRBJ1-5, with a weak D call TRBD1 (5 bases). V was clipped by 3 bases and J by 4 bases, with 13 bases between them. The V gene's germline CDR1 is SGHAT and CDR2 FQNNGV. This CDR3 contains 15 residues. CDR3 bases: TGTGCCAGCAGCTTCGGGGCAGGGTTAAATCAGCCCCAGCATTTT. Amino acid sequence: CASSFGAGLNQPQHF.

The J gene is TRBJ2-1, the V gene TRBV25-1, with TRBD1 matching 9 bases. Germline CDR1 and CDR2: MGHDK and SYGVNS. With V trimmed by 4 bases and J by 8 bases, 3 bases remained unmatched. The CDR3 has 13 residues. The CDR3: CASSVTGGHEQFF. CDR3 bases: TGTGCCAGCAGTGTTACAGGGGGCCATGAGCAGTTCTTC.

The rearrangement uses TRBV7-6 and TRBJ2-2, with TRBD1 matching 9 bases. With V trimmed by 2 bases and J by 6 bases, 13 bases remained unmatched. CDR3 length: 18 amino acids. Germline assignment: CDR1 SGHVS and CDR2 FNYEAQ. CDR3 protein: CASSLLSSGQGYSGELFF. In nucleotides, the CDR3 is TGTGCCAGCAGCTTATTATCGTCGGGACAGGGATATTCCGGGGAGCTGTTTTTT.

The chain combines TRBV4-2 with TRBJ2-1; a weak D match, TRBD1 (6 bases). CDR1 and CDR2 (germline): LGHNA, YNFKEQ. V was pared by 0 bases and J by 6 bases, with 12 bases between. This CDR3 region has 15 residues. The CDR3, as DNA: TGTGCCAGCAGCCAAGAAGGGGGTATTAGCAATGAGCAGTTCTTC. Its protein product is CASSQEGGISNEQFF.

The rearrangement links TRBV11-3 to TRBJ1-6; D is possibly TRBD1 (6 bases). The V gene's germline CDR1 is SGHNT and CDR2 YENEEA. CDR3 length: 20 residues. V lost 4 bases and J 3 bases, leaving 25 bases between the germline ends. The CDR3 nucleotides are TGTGCCAGCAGCTCGACAGGAGTCCCAAACTATCTCATCTATAATTCACCCCTCCACTTT. As protein: CASSSTGVPNYLIYNSPLHF.

The chain uses TRBV19 and TRBJ1-5; perhaps TRBD1 as D (5 bases). V lost 9 bases to trimming and J lost 2 bases, with 17 bases between them. Looked up from germline, CDR1 is LNHDA and CDR2 is SQIVND (reference sequence). The CDR3 covers 15 residues. CDR3: CASTGGGQRNQPQHF. CDR3 nucleotide sequence: TGTGCCAGCACCGGGGGGGGTCAGCGCAATCAGCCCCAGCATTTT.

The rearrangement uses TRBV9 and TRBJ2-5; no clear D. This CDR3 is 15 amino acids long. V was pared by 0 bases and J by 3 bases, with 12 bases between. The germline CDR1 and CDR2 sequences are SGDLS and YYNGEE. CDR3 residues: CASSVVCKWKETQYF. The CDR3 DNA is TGTGCCAGCAGCGTAGTCTGTAAATGGAAAGAGACCCAGTACTTC.

This rearrangement joins TRBV6-1 to TRBJ2-7; perhaps TRBD1 as D (5 bases). Germline loops: CDR1 MNHNS, CDR2 SASEGT. V was shortened by 6 bases and J by 2 bases, with 8 bases between the two germline ends. CDR3 size: 12 residues. DNA for the CDR3: TGTGCCAGCAGGGACACCACCTACGAGCAGTACTTC. It is translated as CASRDTTYEQYF.

The chain employs TRBV7-2 and TRBJ2-2; D gene uncertain. V lost 2 bases and J lost 7, with 5 bases in between. CDR1 and CDR2 (germline): SGHTA, FQGNSA. The CDR3 extends over 12 amino acids. CDR3 region: CASSLKGGELFF. The CDR3 DNA is TGTGCCAGCAGCTTAAAGGGCGGGGAGCTGTTTTTT.

The chain carries TRBV27 and TRBJ2-2; tentatively, D is TRBD2 (6 bases). This CDR3 region has 14 residues. Germline CDR1 MNHEY, CDR2 SMNVEV (reference sequence). Trimming stripped 5 bases from V and 4 bases from J, with 11 bases between. The CDR3, as DNA: TGTGCCAGCAGTCCGGGGGTAGGCACCGGGGAGCTGTTTTTT. Its protein is CASSPGVGTGELFF.

DNA of the CDR3: TGTGCCAGCAGCTTATCTAGCGGGGGGGCAAATGAGCAGTTCTTC. The encoded protein is CASSLSSGGANEQFF. This chain links TRBV7-9 with TRBJ2-1; 12 bases match TRBD2. The germline V gene has CDR1 SEHNR and CDR2 FQNEAQ (reference sequence). J gave up 7 bases and V 2 bases, and 3 bases lay outside the gene matches. The CDR3 is 15 amino acids. Variable domain in full (rest from reference TRBV7-9 and TRBJ2-1): DTGVSQNPRHKITKRGQNVTFRCDPISEHNRLYWYRQTLGQGPEFLTYFQNEAQLEKSRLLSDRFSAERPKGSFSTLEIQRTEQGDSAMYLCASSLSSGGANEQFFGPGTRLTVL.

The gene calls are TRBV27 and TRBJ2-7; D may be TRBD1 (6 bases). The V end lost 8 bases, the J end lost 0 bases, and 20 bases lay between the germline ends. The CDR3 contains 16 residues. Germline V gene sequence: CDR1 MNHEY, CDR2 SMNVEV (reference sequence). CDR3 loop: CASQKTGLKSSYEQYF. CDR3 bases: TGTGCCAGCCAAAAAACAGGGCTCAAGTCCTCCTACGAGCAGTACTTC.

This clone has a handful of counts. The V call is TRBV7-2, the J call TRBJ2-3, with TRBD2 identical over 9 bases. This CDR3 is built from 16 residues. With V trimmed by 5 bases and J by 3 bases, 9 bases remained unmatched. Germline values: CDR1 SGHTA, CDR2 FQGNSA. CDR3 nucleotide sequence: TGTGCCAGCAGCCTCTTAGCGGGGGCTGTTACAGATACGCAGTATTTT. Its protein is CASSLLAGAVTDTQYF.

The chain joins TRBV7-2 to TRBJ2-3, with D hard to call. The V end was cut by 5 bases, the J end by 2 bases, with 11 bases between. There are 14 residues in the CDR3. The germline V gene encodes CDR1 SGHTA and CDR2 FQGNSA. As DNA, the CDR3 is TGTGCCAGCAGCCTCGGATCCCACACAGATACGCAGTATTTT. This translates into CASSLGSHTDTQYF.